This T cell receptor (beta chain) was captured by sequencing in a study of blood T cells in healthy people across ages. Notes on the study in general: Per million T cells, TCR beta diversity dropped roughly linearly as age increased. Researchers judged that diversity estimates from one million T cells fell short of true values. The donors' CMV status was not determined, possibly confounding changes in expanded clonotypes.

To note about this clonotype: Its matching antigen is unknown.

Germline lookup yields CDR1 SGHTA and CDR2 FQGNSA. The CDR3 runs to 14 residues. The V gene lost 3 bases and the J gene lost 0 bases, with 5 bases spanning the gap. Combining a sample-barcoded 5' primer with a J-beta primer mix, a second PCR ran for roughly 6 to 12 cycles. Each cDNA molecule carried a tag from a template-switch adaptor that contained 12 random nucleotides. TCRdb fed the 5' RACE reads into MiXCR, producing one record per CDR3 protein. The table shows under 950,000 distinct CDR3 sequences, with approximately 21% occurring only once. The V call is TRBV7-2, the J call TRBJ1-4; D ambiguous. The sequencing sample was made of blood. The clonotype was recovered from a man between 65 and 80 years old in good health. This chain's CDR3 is CASSFVATNEKLFF. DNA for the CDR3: TGTGCCAGCAGCTTCGTGGCAACTAATGAAAAACTGTTTTTT.